This passage covers 25 T cell receptor beta chains from one sample sequenced in a study of blood T cell repertoires in COVID-19. Libraries were prepared by immunoSEQ multiplex PCR; TCRdb keeps only in-frame clonotypes and omits some of them. The sample includes fewer than 250,000 clones, just under 85% of them seen just once. The source material was peripheral blood. These receptors originate from a woman in her seventies with active or convalescent COVID-19.

This clone appeared once. The chain carries TRBV4-2 and TRBJ2-2, with D unclear. The CDR3 has 17 amino acids. Trimming removed 0 bases at V and 3 bases at J, with 14 bases between. Germline V gene lookup returns CDR1 LGHNA and CDR2 YNFKEQ. The CDR3 nucleotides read TGTGCCAGCAGCCAAGAAAATGTTGCTATAGACACCGGGGAGCTGTTTTTT. This codes for CASSQENVAIDTGELFF.

This clone was found once. This sequence joins TRBV10-3 and TRBJ2-3, with 12 nucleotides matching TRBD2. This CDR3 region has 18 residues. V shed 2 bases, J shed 0 bases, and the junction held 6 bases outside the gene matches. The germline V gene has CDR1 ENHRY and CDR2 SYGVKD. DNA for the CDR3: TGTGCCATCAGTGAGGGGCTAGCGGGAGGGTCGAGCACAGATACGCAGTATTTT. As protein: CAISEGLAGGSSTDTQYF.

This sequence joins TRBV6-2 or TRBV6-3 and TRBJ2-1; D gene unclear. The CDR3 length is 13 residues. Germline V lookup: CDR1 MNHEY, CDR2 SVGEGT. V lost 5 bases and J 12 bases, leaving 17 bases between the germline ends. As DNA, the CDR3 is TGTGCCAGCAGTCGAGCGCATAATGAGATGCAGTTCTTC. Translated: CASSRAHNEMQFF.

The genes are TRBV3-1 (or the pseudogene TRBV3-2) and TRBJ2-2; possible D gene TRBD2, 5 bases. Germline V gene data show CDR1 as LGHDT and CDR2 as YNNKEL (reference sequence). Trimming took 4 bases from V and 8 from J, leaving 14 bases between them. CDR3 length: 14 amino acids. The CDR3 nucleotides are TGTGCCAGCAGCCTCAAGGGAGAGTTTGGGGAGCTGTTTTTT. Its protein product is CASSLKGEFGELFF.

The gene calls are TRBV5-6 and TRBJ2-1; 7 bases agree with TRBD2. With 0 bases clipped from V and 1 base from J, the junction kept 1 base outside the gene matches. CDR3 size: 15 residues. Germline V gene data show CDR1 as SGHDT and CDR2 as YYEEEE. The CDR3 sequence: CASSLVAGSYNEQFF. CDR3 coding DNA: TGTGCCAGCAGCTTGGTAGCGGGTTCCTACAATGAGCAGTTCTTC.

The J gene is TRBJ2-7, the V gene TRBV10-3, with 11 bases lining up with TRBD2. Trimming took 6 bases from V and 7 from J; bases not matched to a gene: 11. Germline CDR1 is ENHRY and CDR2 is SYGVKD. The CDR3 extends over 15 amino acids. CDR3: CAIRPGLADAGEQYF. The DNA of the CDR3 is TGTGCCATCAGGCCGGGACTAGCGGACGCTGGGGAGCAGTACTTC.

V usage is TRBV30 and J usage is TRBJ1-2; weak D call: TRBD1 (6 bases). In germline, CDR1 is GTSNPN, CDR2 SVGIG (reference sequence). The CDR3 covers 15 residues. The V and J ends lost 4 bases and 0 bases respectively, with 15 bases between them. As DNA, the CDR3 is TGTGCCTGGACGGACAGAGGGATAACTAACTATGGCTACACCTTC. Amino acid sequence: CAWTDRGITNYGYTF. Full variable domain (missing parts from reference TRBV30 and TRBJ1-2): SQTIHQWPATLVQPVGSPLSLECTVEGTSNPNLYWYRQAAGRGLQLLFYSVGIGQISSEVPQNLSASRPQDRQFILSSKKLLLSDSGFYLCAWTDRGITNYGYTFGSGTRLTVV.

The chain couples TRBV21-1 to TRBJ2-1; the D call of TRBD1 is as the table states it, not checked on the DNA. TRBV21-1 is shown as a pseudogene. The CDR3 consists of 21 residues. Here the CDR3 reads CASSKKAGTAKLYGSYNEQFF. CDR3 sequence (DNA): TGTGCCAGCAGCAAAAAGGCCGGGACAGCAAAACTTTACGGCTCCTACAATGAGCAGTTCTTC.

A few counts support this clone. The chain uses TRBV27 and TRBJ2-1; possibly TRBD1 for D (5 bases). Germline CDR1 reads MNHEY; CDR2 reads SMNVEV (reference sequence). CDR3 length: 15 residues. Trimming cost V 1 base and J 5 bases, with 12 bases left between them. The CDR3 reads CASSLFYRWNNEQFF. The CDR3 DNA reads TGTGCCAGCAGTTTATTTTACAGGTGGAACAATGAGCAGTTCTTC.

The chain links TRBV7-2 to TRBJ2-5, with TRBD1 identical over 7 bases. Per germline, CDR1 SGHTA and CDR2 FQGNSA. Losses at the gene ends were 5 bases for V and 6 bases for J; bases not matched to a gene: 9. This CDR3 spans 14 amino acids. The CDR3 DNA is TGTGCCAGCAGCCCTCCGGGACAGACACAGACCCAGTACTTC. This sequence encodes CASSPPGQTQTQYF. The whole variable domain, filled in from reference TRBV7-2 and TRBJ2-5, reads GAGVSQSPSNKVTEKGKDVELRCDPISGHTALYWYRQSLGQGLEFLIYFQGNSAPDKSGLPSDRFSAERTGGSVSTLTIQRTQQEDSAVYLCASSPPGQTQTQYFGPGTRLLVL.

This clone was counted once. This sample includes further DNA sequences coding for the same CDR3. This CDR3 is CASSLVGQSYNEQFF. The CDR3, as DNA: TGCGCCAGCAGCTTGGTGGGACAGAGCTACAATGAGCAGTTCTTC. The chain joins TRBV5-1 to TRBJ2-1; 7 nucleotides align to TRBD1. There are 15 residues in the CDR3. CDR1 is SGHRS and CDR2 is YFSETQ in the germline V gene. Germline trimming cut 0 bases from V and 3 bases from J; bases unmatched to any gene: 3.

This clone showed up just a few times. V gene TRBV13 combines with J gene TRBJ1-1; 7 bases agree with TRBD1. V gave up 2 bases and J gave up 9 bases; unmatched junction bases: 12. The CDR3 is 15 amino acids. Germline V gene data show CDR1 as PRHDT and CDR2 as FYEKMQ (reference sequence). The DNA of the CDR3 is TGTGCCAGCAGCTTACAATTCACGGAACAGGGGCAAGCTTTCTTT. This codes for CASSLQFTEQGQAFF.

This clone was counted once. The genes are TRBV6-2 or TRBV6-3 and TRBJ1-3; TRBD1 aligns across 10 bases. Unmatched junction bases numbered 4, after V lost 5 bases and J lost 0 bases. The CDR3 sequence is 16 residues long. Germline-derived CDR1 and CDR2 are MNHEY and SVGEGT. DNA for the CDR3: TGTGCCAGCAGTGACGGACAGGGGGTCTCTGGAAACACCATATATTTT. Its translation: CASSDGQGVSGNTIYF.

The gene calls are TRBV19 and TRBJ2-3; possibly TRBD1 for D (5 bases). This CDR3 spans 13 amino acids. The V and J ends lost 2 bases and 3 bases respectively, with 6 bases between them. Looked up from germline, CDR1 is LNHDA and CDR2 is SQIVND (reference sequence). CDR3 bases: TGTGCCAGTAGTATAAGGGGAACAGATACGCAGTATTTT. Its protein product is CASSIRGTDTQYF. The entire variable domain, with the rest obtained from reference TRBV19 and TRBJ2-3, is as follows: DGGITQSPKYLFRKEGQNVTLSCEQNLNHDAMYWYRQDPGQGLRLIYYSQIVNDFQKGDIAEGYSVSREKKESFPLTVTSAQKNPTAFYLCASSIRGTDTQYFGPGTRLTVL.

CDR3 nucleotides: TGCGCCAGCAGCCTTTGGACTAGCGGCGCCAATGAGCAGTTCTTC. Translated: CASSLWTSGANEQFF. The chain carries TRBV5-1 and TRBJ2-1, with 10 bases aligning to TRBD2. The CDR3 spans 15 residues. V dropped 4 bases and J dropped 6; count of bases not matched to a gene: 7. The germline V gene has CDR1 SGHRS and CDR2 YFSETQ.

With regard to this clone: Other DNA sequences in the sample encode the same CDR3. The gene calls are TRBV6-1 and TRBJ2-2; the D gene is possibly TRBD2 (5 bases). The ends were cut back, 1 base at V and 5 bases at J, with 14 bases in the middle. The CDR3 loop spans 16 amino acids. Per germline, CDR1 MNHNS and CDR2 SASEGT. CDR3 region: CASSEGSATRTGELFF. The CDR3 DNA sequence: TGTGCCAGCAGTGAAGGGTCAGCTACTAGAACCGGGGAGCTGTTTTTT.

This rearrangement joins TRBV5-1 to TRBJ2-3; 7 bases match TRBD2. The germline CDR1 and CDR2 sequences are SGHRS and YFSETQ. V lost 4 bases to trimming and J lost 0 bases; unmatched junction nucleotides: 11. The CDR3 covers 17 residues. The CDR3 nucleotides are TGCGCCAGCAGCCCCCGACAGACGGGAGGCAGCACAGATACGCAGTATTTT. As protein: CASSPRQTGGSTDTQYF. Combining the CDR3 with reference TRBV5-1 and TRBJ2-3 gives the whole variable domain KAGVTQTPRYLIKTRGQQVTLSCSPISGHRSVSWYQQTPGQGLQFLFEYFSETQRNKGNFPGRFSGRQFSNSRSEMNVSTLELGDSALYLCASSPRQTGGSTDTQYFGPGTRLTVL.

The rearrangement links TRBV30 to TRBJ2-7; a possible D gene is TRBD1 (5 bases). The CDR3 has 12 amino acids. Trimming removed 2 bases from V and 3 bases from J, with 8 bases in between. The germline V gene encodes CDR1 GTSNPN and CDR2 SVGIG (reference sequence). CDR3 protein: CAWSRGHYEQYF. The CDR3 DNA sequence: TGTGCCTGGAGTAGGGGCCACTACGAGCAGTACTTC.

The chain is built from TRBV2 and TRBJ2-7, with 7 bases matching TRBD2. The trim removed 0 bases at V and 6 bases at J, leaving 11 bases unmatched. This CDR3 contains 16 residues. Germline V lookup: CDR1 SNHLY, CDR2 FYNNEI. The CDR3 DNA reads TGTGCCAGCAGTGAAGCTAGCGGGCGTCGTGTTGGCGAGCAGTACTTC. It codes for CASSEASGRRVGEQYF.

V and J are TRBV13 and TRBJ2-1; D is perhaps TRBD2 (6 bases). Germline values: CDR1 PRHDT, CDR2 FYEKMQ (reference sequence). The CDR3 is made up of 20 amino acids. The V and J ends lost 4 bases and 0 bases respectively, with 25 bases between them. The chain's CDR3 is CASSSGDLKRVWSSYNEQFF. The CDR3 bases are TGTGCCAGCAGCTCCGGGGACCTTAAGCGGGTTTGGAGCTCCTACAATGAGCAGTTCTTC.

The chain carries TRBV7-2 and TRBJ2-5, with TRBD2 identical over 8 bases. This CDR3 spans 14 amino acids. CDR1 is SGHTA, CDR2 FQGNSA, per germline. With V trimmed by 2 bases and J by 8 bases, 7 bases remained unmatched. The CDR3 DNA sequence: TGTGCCAGCAGCTTACGAGCGGGAGTTCGTACCCAGTACTTC. Its translation: CASSLRAGVRTQYF.

The chain is built from TRBV5-5 and TRBJ2-3, with a tentative D call TRBD1 (5 bases). CDR1 is SGHKS, CDR2 YYEKEE, per germline (reference sequence). The CDR3 contains 15 residues. The V and J ends lost 0 bases and 2 bases respectively, with 10 bases between them. The CDR3 loop is CASSLGAGPTDTQYF. The CDR3 DNA sequence: TGTGCCAGCAGCTTGGGGGCAGGGCCCACAGATACGCAGTATTTT. The full variable domain, in which reference TRBV5-5 and TRBJ2-3 provide the parts outside the CDR3, is DAGVTQSPTHLIKTRGQQVTLRCSPISGHKSVSWYQQVLGQGPQFIFQYYEKEERGRGNFPDRFSARQFPNYSSELNVNALLLGDSALYLCASSLGAGPTDTQYFGPGTRLTVL.

This chain links TRBV2 with TRBJ2-7, with 7 bases lining up with TRBD2. The CDR3 is 16 residues long. CDR1 and CDR2 (germline): SNHLY, FYNNEI. V dropped 3 bases and J dropped 0; count of bases not matched to a gene: 8. The DNA of the CDR3 is TGTGCCAGCAGTGAGCCCGGAACGGGAGGCTCCTACGAGCAGTACTTC. Its protein is CASSEPGTGGSYEQYF.

This chain links TRBV28 with TRBJ1-3, with D uncertain. With 4 bases removed from V and 2 bases from J, the gap between germline ends came to 9 bases. The CDR3 extends over 14 amino acids. Germline CDR1 MDHEN, CDR2 SYDVKM. This chain's CDR3 is CASSSRSAGNTIYF. In DNA, the CDR3 is TGTGCCAGCAGTTCCAGGTCTGCTGGAAACACCATATATTTT.

The chain joins TRBV6-1 to TRBJ1-5, with D unclear. Germline values: CDR1 MNHNS, CDR2 SASEGT. The CDR3 totals 15 residues. Trimming shortened V by 0 bases and J by 0 bases, and 6 bases separated the two germline ends. CDR3 loop: CASSEARVSNQPQHF. The DNA for the CDR3 is TGTGCCAGCAGTGAAGCCCGGGTTAGCAATCAGCCCCAGCATTTT.